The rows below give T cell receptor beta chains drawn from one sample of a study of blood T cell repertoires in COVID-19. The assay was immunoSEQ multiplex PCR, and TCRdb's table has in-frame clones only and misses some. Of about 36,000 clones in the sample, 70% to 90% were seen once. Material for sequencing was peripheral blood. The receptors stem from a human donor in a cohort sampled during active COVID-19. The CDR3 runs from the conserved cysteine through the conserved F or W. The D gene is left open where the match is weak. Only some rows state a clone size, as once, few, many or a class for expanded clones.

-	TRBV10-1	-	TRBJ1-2	TGCGCCAGAACCTCGACAGGAAAGTATGGCTACACCTTC	CARTSTGKYGYTF
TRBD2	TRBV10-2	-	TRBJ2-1	TGCGCCACCGATGCGGCTAGCGGGAATGAGCAGTTCTTC	CATDAASGNEQFF
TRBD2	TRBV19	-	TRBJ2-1	TGTGCCAGTAGTCCGGGACTAGCGGGGTCCTACAATGAGCAGTTCTTC	CASSPGLAGSYNEQFF
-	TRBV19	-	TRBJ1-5	TGTGCCAGTAGGCCGGGACAAAGCTATCAGCCCCAGCATTTT	CASRPGQSYQPQHF
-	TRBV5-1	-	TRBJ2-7	TGCGCCAGCAGCTTCGGGGACTCCTACGAGCAGTACTTC	CASSFGDSYEQYF
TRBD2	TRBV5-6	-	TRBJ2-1	TGTGCCAGCAGCTTAGAAAGGGCGGGAGGGTCTTACAATGAGCAGTTCTTC	CASSLERAGGSYNEQFF
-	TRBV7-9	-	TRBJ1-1	TGTGCCAGCCGGGCAGGGTTGGACACTGAAGCTTTCTTT	CASRAGLDTEAFF
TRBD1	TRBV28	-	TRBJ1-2	TGTGCCAGCTCTCCCGGGGACAGGGCCTCCATCCCGTTC	CASSPGDRASIPF
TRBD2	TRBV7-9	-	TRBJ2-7	TGTGCCAGCAGTCCCTCGGGGCGGGGGGGGCACGAGCAGTACTTC	CASSPSGRGGHEQYF
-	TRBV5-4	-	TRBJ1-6	-	CASSLRFGPGQVHSPLHF
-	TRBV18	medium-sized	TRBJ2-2	TGTGCCAGCTCACCAACAAATTCCGGGGAGCTGTTTTTT	CASSPTNSGELFF
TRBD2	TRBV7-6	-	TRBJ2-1	TGTGCCAGCAGCTTAGCGGGGACTAGCGGGGGTAACAATGAGCAGTTCTTC	CASSLAGTSGGNNEQFF
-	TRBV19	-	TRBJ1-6	TGTGCCAGTAGTATTCGGGGATCCCATTCACCCCTCCACTTT	CASSIRGSHSPLHF
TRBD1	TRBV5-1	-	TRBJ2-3	TGCGCCAGCAGCTTCGAGGGGGCGCATGTCTCCCAGTATTTT	CASSFEGAHVSQYF
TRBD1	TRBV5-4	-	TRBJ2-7	TGTGCCAGCAGCATGGACAGGGGGTCCTACGAGCAGTACTTC	CASSMDRGSYEQYF
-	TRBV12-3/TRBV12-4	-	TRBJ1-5	TGTGCCAGCAGTTGGGGGGGTCAGCCCCAGCATTTT	CASSWGGQPQHF
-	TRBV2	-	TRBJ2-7	TGTGCCAGCAGTGCCGGCTACGAGCAGTACTTC	CASSAGYEQYF
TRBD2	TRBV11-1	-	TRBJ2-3	TGTGCCAGCAGCTTAGCTAGCGGGGGTAGCACAGATACGCAGTATTTT	CASSLASGGSTDTQYF
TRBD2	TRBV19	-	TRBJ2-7	TGTGCCAGTAGTATGGGGACTAGCGGGGACTGGATGTACTTC	CASSMGTSGDWMYF
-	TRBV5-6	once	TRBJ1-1	TGTGCCAGCAGCCAGGGCGACACTGAAGCTTTCTTT	CASSQGDTEAFF
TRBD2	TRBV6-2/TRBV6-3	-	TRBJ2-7	TGTGCCAGCAGTTATTGGCTGCGGGGGGCAATCTCCTACGAGCAGTACTTC	CASSYWLRGAISYEQYF
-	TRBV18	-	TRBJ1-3	TGTGCCAGCTCAACCGGAGCCTCTGGAAACACCATATATTTT	CASSTGASGNTIYF
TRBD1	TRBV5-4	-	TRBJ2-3	TGTGCCAGCAGCAGACGAACAGGGGCCAGTGATACGCAGTATTTT	CASSRRTGASDTQYF
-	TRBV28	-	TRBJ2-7	TGTGCCAGCCGTTACCCCCCACGGTACGAGCAGTACTTC	CASRYPPRYEQYF
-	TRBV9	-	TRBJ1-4	TGTGCCAGCAGCGTAGGGCACGCAACTAATGAAAAACTGTTTTTT	CASSVGHATNEKLFF
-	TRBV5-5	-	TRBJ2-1	TGTGCCAGCAGCTTGGGCGACAGTAATGCGTTCTTC	CASSLGDSNAFF
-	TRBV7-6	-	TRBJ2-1	TGTGCCAGCAGCGTAGGGGGACACGACAATGAGCAGTTCTTC	CASSVGGHDNEQFF
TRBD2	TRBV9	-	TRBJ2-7	TGTGCCAGCAGCGTGGACTTCCGGGGGGGCGTCCACGAGCAGTACTTC	CASSVDFRGGVHEQYF
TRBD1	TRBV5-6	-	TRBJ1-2	TGTGCCAGCAGCTTTCGTCGGACAGGGGACTTCTCGAACTATGGCTACACCTTC	CASSFRRTGDFSNYGYTF
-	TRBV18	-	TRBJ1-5	TGTGCCAGCTCCGGGGATAGCAATCAGCCCCAGCATTTT	CASSGDSNQPQHF